This T cell receptor beta chain was sequenced during a study of T cell repertoires in ileal Crohn's disease. Assay: immunoSEQ multiplex PCR; the TCRdb copy retains only in-frame clones and omits some. Among about 15,000 clones listed, about 82% were seen once. The CDR3 is made up of 14 amino acids. CDR1 ENHRY and CDR2 SYGVKD come from the germline V gene. V lost 8 bases and J lost 4, with 16 bases in between. General study points: Endoscopic recurrence occurred in every patient whose clonality exceeded 26.8%.

With regard to this clone: Its target is unknown.

The rearrangement joins TRBV10-3 to TRBJ2-3, with D possibly TRBD1 on 8 matching bases. This receptor was identified in an adult with Crohn's disease. Input material: ileal tissue. The CDR3 here is CAIGGGQASDTQYF. CDR3 coding DNA: TGTGCCATCGGGGGGGGACAGGCTTCAGATACGCAGTATTTT.